A single sample is the source of the 27 T cell receptor beta chains below, sequenced in a study of blood T cell repertoires in COVID-19. TCRdb keeps only in-frame clones here, not all; method: immunoSEQ multiplex PCR. The sample has 120,000 or so clones, about nine tenths seen once. Sample: peripheral blood. The origin of the receptors is a man aged 55 to 70 with COVID-19, enrolled during active disease.

This chain links TRBV19 with TRBJ2-3, with 9 bases fitting TRBD2. V lost 6 bases, J lost 2 bases, and 6 bases stayed unmatched. The CDR3 length is 15 residues. The germline gives CDR1 LNHDA, CDR2 SQIVND (reference sequence). CDR3 in DNA: TGTGCCAGTAGAACACTAGCGGGTATCACAGATACGCAGTATTTT. It codes for CASRTLAGITDTQYF. The whole variable domain, filled in from reference TRBV19 and TRBJ2-3, reads DGGITQSPKYLFRKEGQNVTLSCEQNLNHDAMYWYRQDPGQGLRLIYYSQIVNDFQKGDIAEGYSVSREKKESFPLTVTSAQKNPTAFYLCASRTLAGITDTQYFGPGTRLTVL.

The genes are TRBV4-1 and TRBJ1-1; possibly TRBD1 for D (5 bases). The CDR3 totals 13 residues. V lost 0 bases and J 7 bases, leaving 9 bases between the germline ends. The germline V gene encodes CDR1 MGHRA and CDR2 YSYEKL. This chain's CDR3 is CASSQDLDNEAFF. The CDR3 nucleotides read TGCGCCAGCAGCCAAGATCTGGACAATGAAGCTTTCTTT.

J is TRBJ2-2 and V is TRBV9; 7 nucleotides match TRBD1. Germline V lookup: CDR1 SGDLS, CDR2 YYNGEE. V gave up 0 bases and J gave up 7 bases; unmatched junction bases: 3. This CDR3 comprises 14 residues. The CDR3 coding sequence is TGTGCCAGCAGCGTAGTAGGGGGCCACGGGGAGCTGTTTTTT. Translation: CASSVVGGHGELFF.

The chain employs TRBV27 and TRBJ2-5, with a possible D match to TRBD2 (5 bases). V dropped 4 bases and J dropped 4 bases, with 7 bases sitting between them. This CDR3 is built from 12 residues. Per the germline V gene, CDR1 is MNHEY and CDR2 is SMNVEV (reference sequence). CDR3 residues: CASSSGGETQYF. CDR3 bases: TGTGCCAGCAGTTCAGGAGGAGAGACCCAGTACTTC.

The chain combines TRBV15 with TRBJ2-7; the match to TRBD2 covers 9 bases. Germline V lookup: CDR1 LNHNV, CDR2 YYDKDF (reference sequence). The CDR3 spans 15 residues. V was pared by 0 bases and J by 5 bases, with 5 bases of the junction left unmatched. The CDR3 protein is CATSRDPSGADEQYF. The CDR3 DNA reads as TGTGCCACCAGCAGAGATCCTAGCGGGGCGGACGAGCAGTACTTC.

The rearrangement links TRBV5-5 to TRBJ1-1; tentative D call: TRBD1 (5 bases). V was cut by 2 bases and J by 5 bases, with 16 bases left in between. The V gene's germline CDR1 is SGHKS and CDR2 YYEKEE (reference sequence). CDR3 size: 15 residues. This CDR3 is CASSFEGSRVTEAFF. CDR3 in DNA: TGTGCCAGCAGCTTTGAAGGTAGCAGGGTGACTGAAGCTTTCTTT.

This rearrangement joins TRBV11-2 to TRBJ2-7, with unresolved D. The V and J ends lost 5 bases and 3 bases respectively, with 5 bases between them. The CDR3 length is 11 residues. In germline, CDR1 is SGHAT, CDR2 FQNNGV. CDR3 sequence reads: CASSPNYEQYF. CDR3 DNA: TGTGCCAGCAGCCCCAACTACGAGCAGTACTTC.

The J gene is TRBJ2-2, the V gene TRBV29-1; D possibly corresponds to TRBD1 (5 bases). V was pared by 8 bases and J by 0 bases, with 16 bases between. The CDR3 has 15 amino acids. The germline V gene has CDR1 SQVTM and CDR2 ANQGSEA. CDR3 DNA: TGCAGCTCTAGAAGGGGCGAGACGAACACCGGGGAGCTGTTTTTT. It encodes CSSRRGETNTGELFF.

This clone was seen ten or more times. The chain uses TRBV12-5 and TRBJ1-3; D is ambiguous. CDR1 is LGHNT and CDR2 is FRNRAP in the germline V gene. Trimming took 3 bases from V and 4 from J, leaving 7 bases between them. The CDR3 is made up of 13 amino acids. The DNA of the CDR3 is TGTGCTAGTGGTTTCCAATCCGGAAACACCATATATTTT. Translated: CASGFQSGNTIYF.

This chain connects TRBV12-5 to TRBJ2-5; 7 bases align to TRBD1. Germline loops: CDR1 LGHNT, CDR2 FRNRAP. The CDR3 loop spans 14 amino acids. V trimming: 1 base; J trimming: 1 base; junction bases outside the gene matches: 0. The CDR3 nucleotides read TGTGCTAGTGGTTTGGCAGGGGGCCAAGAGACCCAGTACTTC. Amino acid sequence: CASGLAGGQETQYF.

The CDR3 sequence is CASSFPGQGAPGANVLTF. The CDR3 region has the DNA TGTGCCAGCAGTTTCCCGGGACAGGGGGCGCCTGGGGCCAACGTCCTGACTTTC. The gene calls are TRBV28 and TRBJ2-6; 12 bases agree with TRBD1. The CDR3 is 18 residues long. Trimming at V came to 3 bases and at J to 2 bases, leaving 5 bases not matched to a gene. Germline V gives CDR1 MDHEN, CDR2 SYDVKM.

The chain joins TRBV13 to TRBJ1-2; weak D call: TRBD1 (6 bases). CDR3 length: 13 residues. The germline V gene has CDR1 PRHDT and CDR2 FYEKMQ (reference sequence). The V end lost 4 bases, the J end lost 7 bases, and 13 bases lay between the germline ends. CDR3 sequence: CASSYPQGFGYTF. The DNA of the CDR3 is TGTGCCAGCAGCTACCCTCAGGGGTTTGGCTACACCTTC. Drawing the rest from reference TRBV13 and TRBJ1-2, the complete variable domain is AAGVIQSPRHLIKEKRETATLKCYPIPRHDTVYWYQQGPGQDPQFLISFYEKMQSDKGSIPDRFSAQQFSDYHSELNMSSLELGDSALYFCASSYPQGFGYTFGSGTRLTVV.

The CDR3 sequence is CASSAGGRISGNTIYF. DNA of the CDR3: TGTGCCAGCAGCGCGGGAGGACGCATTTCTGGAAACACCATATATTTT. The chain uses TRBV5-4 and TRBJ1-3, with D unresolved. There are 16 residues in the CDR3. The V and J ends lost 4 bases and 1 base respectively, with 15 bases between them. Germline CDR1 reads SGHNT; CDR2 reads YYREEE (reference sequence).

This clone was counted once. The chain's CDR3 is CASSLNGDRGTEAFF. The CDR3 DNA sequence: TGTGCCAGCAGCTTAAACGGGGACAGGGGGACTGAAGCTTTCTTT. This rearrangement joins TRBV7-2 to TRBJ1-1; TRBD1 matches 11 bases. Per the germline V gene, CDR1 is SGHTA and CDR2 is FQGNSA. This CDR3 spans 15 amino acids. The junction had 4 bases not matched to a gene; V was cut back by 2 bases and J by 5 bases.

The table lists this clone with a few counts. The chain carries TRBV3-1 (or the pseudogene TRBV3-2) and TRBJ2-5; 7 bases agree with TRBD2. This CDR3 comprises 16 residues. After removal of 6 bases from V and 1 base from J, the junction contained 11 bases not matched to a gene. Germline V gives CDR1 LGHDT, CDR2 YNNKEL (reference sequence). Here the CDR3 reads CASRNRGGRPQETQYF. Here the CDR3 DNA reads TGTGCCAGCAGGAACCGGGGCGGGAGACCCCAAGAGACCCAGTACTTC.

This chain uses TRBV29-1 with TRBJ1-2; D is unclear. The V gene lost 3 bases and the J gene lost 4 bases, with 18 bases spanning the gap. Germline V gene sequence: CDR1 SQVTM, CDR2 ANQGSEA. The CDR3 covers 15 residues. The CDR3 sequence is CSVEVAGEWGYGYTF. The CDR3 nucleotides read TGCAGCGTTGAGGTTGCCGGGGAGTGGGGCTATGGCTACACCTTC. Full variable domain (missing parts from reference TRBV29-1 and TRBJ1-2): SAVISQKPSRDICQRGTSLTIQCQVDSQVTMMFWYRQQPGQSLTLIATANQGSEATYESGFVIDKFPISRPNLTFSTLTVSNMSPEDSSIYLCSVEVAGEWGYGYTFGSGTRLTVV.

The chain is built from TRBV5-8 and TRBJ2-7; D may be TRBD2 (5 bases). V was clipped by 4 bases and J by 3 bases, with 11 bases between them. This CDR3 is built from 13 residues. Germline V lookup: CDR1 SGHTS, CDR2 YDEGEE. The CDR3 loop is CASSKGDLYEQYF. The DNA of the CDR3 is TGTGCCAGCAGCAAGGGAGATCTCTACGAGCAGTACTTC.

This sequence joins TRBV5-1 and TRBJ1-5; 7 nucleotides align to TRBD1. The trim removed 0 bases at V and 2 bases at J, leaving 2 bases unmatched. Germline lookup yields CDR1 SGHRS and CDR2 YFSETQ. The CDR3 length is 15 residues. The CDR3 sequence is CASSLETGRNQPQHF. The CDR3 DNA follows: TGCGCCAGCAGCTTGGAGACAGGGCGCAATCAGCCCCAGCATTTT.

Only a few counts were recorded for this clone. The chain links TRBV4-1 to TRBJ1-6, with D maybe TRBD1 (6 bases). Deletions cut 2 bases from V and 9 bases from J, with 14 bases between. The CDR3 sequence is 15 residues long. Germline loops: CDR1 MGHRA, CDR2 YSYEKL. The CDR3 DNA sequence: TGCGCCAGCAGCCAACTGGCAGGGGAGGGTTCACCCCTCCACTTT. Translated: CASSQLAGEGSPLHF.

This chain connects TRBV11-3 to TRBJ2-3; TRBD2 matches 7 bases. The trim removed 8 bases at V and 6 bases at J, leaving 11 bases unmatched. CDR1 and CDR2 (germline): SGHNT, YENEEA. This CDR3 contains 14 residues. In nucleotides, the CDR3 is TGTGCCAGCCGGGGTCGCGGGAGTGTGGATACGCAGTATTTT. Translating it yields CASRGRGSVDTQYF.

This sequence joins TRBV12-5 and TRBJ2-7, with D possibly being TRBD1 (5 bases). This CDR3 has 12 residues. The germline V and J ends were trimmed by 6 bases and 3 bases, with 9 bases remaining between them. Germline V gene sequence: CDR1 LGHNT, CDR2 FRNRAP. The CDR3 sequence is CASGRDSYEQYF. The CDR3 bases are TGTGCTAGTGGGAGAGACAGCTACGAGCAGTACTTC.

This clone was seen a few times. The V and J genes are TRBV14 and TRBJ1-2, with unresolved D. This CDR3 has 14 amino acids. Germline V gives CDR1 SGHDN, CDR2 FVKESK. V lost 0 bases and J lost 8, with 13 bases in between. The DNA of the CDR3 is TGTGCCAGCAGCCAAGATCCGCGCCCTCGGGGCTACACCTTC. As protein: CASSQDPRPRGYTF.

This chain connects TRBV7-2 to TRBJ1-4, with D tentatively TRBD1 (6 bases). Deletions cut 0 bases from V and 8 bases from J, with 16 bases between. Per germline, CDR1 SGHTA and CDR2 FQGNSA. The CDR3 length is 16 residues. The CDR3 coding sequence is TGTGCCAGCAGCTTAGCAAGTGTACAGGGTGAAGAAAAACTGTTTTTT. It codes for CASSLASVQGEEKLFF.

This clone occurred a few times. The V call is TRBV11-2, the J call TRBJ2-2; 7 bases are shared with TRBD2. This CDR3 has 16 amino acids. Germline V gene data show CDR1 as SGHAT and CDR2 as FQNNGV. Trimming cost V 6 bases and J 3 bases; bases outside gene matches: 10. The CDR3 DNA is TGTGCCAGCAGATCCTCGGGGGGACGGGACACCGGGGAGCTGTTTTTT. Residues: CASRSSGGRDTGELFF.

J is TRBJ2-3 and V is TRBV30, with 9 bases fitting TRBD2. The germline gives CDR1 GTSNPN, CDR2 SVGIG (reference sequence). Trimming removed 1 base from V and 1 base from J; junction bases left unmatched: 0. CDR3 length: 14 amino acids. CDR3 in amino acids: CAWSGGRGTDTQYF. The CDR3 DNA sequence: TGTGCCTGGAGTGGCGGGAGGGGCACAGATACGCAGTATTTT.

A few counts support this clone. This sequence joins TRBV6-6 and TRBJ1-2; D is possibly TRBD1 (5 bases). This CDR3 is built from 11 residues. Germline loops: CDR1 MNHNY, CDR2 SVGAGI (reference sequence). The V and J ends lost 10 bases and 6 bases respectively, with 12 bases between them. This CDR3 is CANWGGNGYTF. Here the CDR3 DNA reads TGTGCCAACTGGGGGGGAAATGGCTACACCTTC.

V and J are TRBV9 and TRBJ2-1, with TRBD1 as a possible D gene (5 bases). The CDR3 extends over 15 amino acids. Per germline, CDR1 SGDLS and CDR2 YYNGEE. V shed 4 bases and J shed 4 bases, with 15 bases lying between them. The CDR3 reads CASSPRQTLYNEQFF. The CDR3 bases are TGTGCCAGCAGCCCTAGACAGACACTTTACAATGAGCAGTTCTTC.